The T cell receptor beta chain under discussion was sequenced for a study of pediatric ulcerative colitis. Study outcomes and limitations: Repertoires came from total lymphocyte DNA, so rare subsets like regulatory T cells may be missed.

From germline, CDR1 is MNHNS and CDR2 SASEGT. CDR3 size: 15 residues. Germline trimming cut 6 bases from V and 7 bases from J; bases unmatched to any gene: 13. Concerning this clone itself: What it recognizes is unknown.

Rectal tissue came from one to two pinch biopsies taken at colonoscopy. The data were produced by immunoSEQ multiplex PCR, yet TCRdb's version contains in-frame clones alone and is incomplete. The repertoire consists of around 13,000 clones, with over 60% occurring once and the leading ten covering roughly 4.7%. This chain joins TRBV6-1 and TRBJ1-2, with 8 bases fitting TRBD1. Input material: gut tissue. The TCR originated in a boy aged 5-17 years who was a control in a study of pediatric ulcerative colitis. CDR3 loop: CASRRTPTGESGYTF. The DNA of the CDR3 is TGTGCCAGCAGAAGAACGCCGACAGGGGAAAGTGGCTACACCTTC.